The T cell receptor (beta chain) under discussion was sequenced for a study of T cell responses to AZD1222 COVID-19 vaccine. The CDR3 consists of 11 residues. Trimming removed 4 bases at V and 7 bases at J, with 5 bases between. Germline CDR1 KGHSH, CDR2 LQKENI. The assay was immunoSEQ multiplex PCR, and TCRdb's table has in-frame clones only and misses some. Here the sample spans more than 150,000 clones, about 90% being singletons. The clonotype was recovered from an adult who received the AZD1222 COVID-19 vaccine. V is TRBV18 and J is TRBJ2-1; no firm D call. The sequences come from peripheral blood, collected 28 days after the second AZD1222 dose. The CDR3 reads CASSQGNEQFF. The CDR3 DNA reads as TGTGCCAGCTCACAGGGAAATGAGCAGTTCTTC.